This TCR beta chain was captured in a study of CD8+ T cells in alopecia areata. The study's findings and limits: Amid tofacitinib therapy, many expanded lesional clones stayed present in scalp and blood. Elevated clonality characterized lesional scalp relative to normal scalp, particularly in alopecia totalis/universalis.

V gave up 5 bases and J gave up 4 bases; unmatched junction bases: 9. Germline lookup yields CDR1 GTSNPN and CDR2 SVGIG (reference sequence). The CDR3 is 15 amino acids. As for treatment: oral pan-JAK inhibitor, 5-10 mg twice daily. To note about this clone: Antigen: not known.

cDNA serving as the sequencing template came from extracted, reverse transcribed RNA. Clones were read by immunoSEQ multiplex PCR, and TCRdb kept only the in-frame ones, dropping some. The sample lists around 180,000 clones; roughly 70% were seen once. The receptor comes from a human donor with alopecia areata. The source was CD4+ T cells sorted from blood, collected around week 50, from a patient treated with tofacitinib. The V gene is TRBV30, the J gene TRBJ1-5; the match to TRBD1 covers 9 bases. The CDR3 DNA follows: TGTGCCTGGGGCTTAGGGGACAGGGAAAATCAGCCCCAGCATTTT. This encodes CAWGLGDRENQPQHF.